This T cell receptor beta chain was captured by sequencing in a study of cytomegalovirus exposure and HLA in healthy donors. Regarding the study as a whole: TCR beta V- and J-gene trimming was later associated with a missense DCLRE1C variant. Most CMV-associated TCR beta chains appeared HLA-restricted in a later analysis. Across HLA loci, a later analysis found differing TCR association rates, with DRB1 most and HLA-C fewest. The authors listed around 150 TCR beta chains as cytomegalovirus-associated.

As concerns this clone: Antigen: not known.

Primers: 60 Vbeta forward and 13 Jbeta reverse. Method: immunoSEQ multiplex PCR; TCRdb's copy keeps in-frame clones and lacks some. The top ten clones hold 2.6% of a sample with 150,000 to 200,000 clones, 65% to 85% of them seen once. This clonotype was obtained from a woman between 35 and 50 years old in good health and CMV-seropositive. The sequenced sample was PBMCs.

CDR3 coding DNA: TGTGCCAGCAGACAGGGCCCGAATTCACCCCTCCACTTT. Translation: CASRQGPNSPLHF. The V and J genes are TRBV2 and TRBJ1-6; TRBD1 is a possible D gene (6 bases). Per germline, CDR1 SNHLY and CDR2 FYNNEI. The CDR3 covers 13 residues. Between the trimmed V and J ends, which lost 6 bases and 7 bases, there was a span of 10 bases.